Sequencing of this T cell receptor beta chain was carried out in a study of cytomegalovirus exposure and HLA in healthy donors. Study details: Early released data comprised 80 million to 90 million unique TCRs from HLA-typed donors. General observations from the study: Exclusion as indistinguishable affected some V segments, including TRBV6-2 and TRBV6-3. Several of the most significant clusters appeared linked to common viral pathogens, based on a later analysis.

Note on this clone: The antigen remains undetermined.

The PCR employed 60 Vbeta primers together with 13 Jbeta primers. Clones were sequenced by immunoSEQ multiplex PCR, and TCRdb holds only the in-frame ones, with some missing. The sample consists of under 150,000 clones, 60% to 80% of them appearing once. Germline CDR1 is MNHEY and CDR2 is SMNVEV (reference sequence). This CDR3 is built from 13 residues. V gave up 7 bases and J gave up 4 bases; unmatched junction bases: 7. Donors had nominal health at sampling but likely had unrecorded immune exposures. The receptor was derived from a male donor in good health and CMV-seronegative. J is TRBJ2-7 and V is TRBV27, with TRBD2 matching over 7 bases. The sequencing input was PBMCs. The CDR3 loop reads CASNLVGGYEQYF. The CDR3, as DNA: TGTGCCAGCAATCTAGTCGGGGGGTACGAGCAGTACTTC.